Given below is one TCR beta chain in context. Its antigen is as yet unknown. This record comes from a study of OX40 agonist ivuxolimab in advanced cancers. Study-wide context: Those enrolled were approximately 87% male, with a mean age of about 66 years and ages from roughly 20 to 90.

Study-wide points: Dosing at 0.1 to 3.0 mg/kg was accompanied by clonal expansion of CD4+ and CD8+ blood T cells by week 6.

Baseline, cycle 4 day 1, and cycle 7 day 1 were the blood sampling points. Produced via immunoSEQ multiplex PCR; TCRdb's table is partial and in-frame only. In the table there are approximately 52,000 clones, roughly four fifths of which are singletons. Germline CDR1 and CDR2: MNHEY and SMNVEV (reference sequence). J lost 4 bases, V lost 6 bases, and 12 bases had no gene match. This CDR3 has 17 amino acids. J is TRBJ2-6 and V is TRBV27; 7 bases align to TRBD2. The clonotype comes from an adult with an advanced solid tumor such as melanoma, head and neck, liver or kidney cancer. The sequenced sample was CD4+ or CD8+ T cells sorted from blood, obtained in a trial of the OX40 agonist ivuxolimab. The chain's CDR3 is CASSPVGEGQGANVLTF. The CDR3 DNA reads TGTGCCAGCAGCCCGGTAGGGGAGGGGCAGGGGGCCAACGTCCTGACTTTC.